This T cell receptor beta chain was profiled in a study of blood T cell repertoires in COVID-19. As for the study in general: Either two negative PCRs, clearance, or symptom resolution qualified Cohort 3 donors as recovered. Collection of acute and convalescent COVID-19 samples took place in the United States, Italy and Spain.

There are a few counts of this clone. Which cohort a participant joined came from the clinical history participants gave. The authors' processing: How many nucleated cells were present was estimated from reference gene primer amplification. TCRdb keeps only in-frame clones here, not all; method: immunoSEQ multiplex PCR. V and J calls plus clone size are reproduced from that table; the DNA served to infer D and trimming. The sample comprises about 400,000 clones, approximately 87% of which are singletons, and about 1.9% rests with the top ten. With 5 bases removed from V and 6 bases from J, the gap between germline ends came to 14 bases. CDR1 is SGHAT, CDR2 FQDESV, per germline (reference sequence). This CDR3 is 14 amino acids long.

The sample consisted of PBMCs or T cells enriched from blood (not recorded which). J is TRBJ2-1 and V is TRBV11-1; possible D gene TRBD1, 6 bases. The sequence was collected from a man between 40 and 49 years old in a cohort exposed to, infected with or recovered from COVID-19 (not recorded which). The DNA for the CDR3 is TGTGCCAGCAGCCCCCCAGGGGATAGCAATGAGCAGTTCTTC. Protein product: CASSPPGDSNEQFF. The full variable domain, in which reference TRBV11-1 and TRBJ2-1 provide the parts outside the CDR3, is EAEVAQSPRYKITEKSQAVAFWCDPISGHATLYWYRQILGQGPELLVQFQDESVVDDSQLPKDRFSAERLKGVDSTLKIQPAELGDSAMYLCASSPPGDSNEQFFGPGTRLTVL.